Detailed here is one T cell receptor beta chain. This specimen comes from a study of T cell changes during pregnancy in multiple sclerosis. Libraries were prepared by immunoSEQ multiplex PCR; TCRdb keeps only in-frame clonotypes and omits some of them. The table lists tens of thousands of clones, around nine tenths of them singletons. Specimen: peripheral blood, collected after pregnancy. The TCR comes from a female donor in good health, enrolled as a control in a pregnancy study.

The CDR3 DNA reads as TGTGCCAGCACCATCAGCTACGAGCAGTACTTC. Residues: CASTISYEQYF. V and J are TRBV7-3 and TRBJ2-7; D is undetermined. The CDR3 has 11 amino acids. Germline V gives CDR1 SGHTA, CDR2 FQGTGA. V dropped 7 bases and J dropped 3 bases, with 7 bases sitting between them.